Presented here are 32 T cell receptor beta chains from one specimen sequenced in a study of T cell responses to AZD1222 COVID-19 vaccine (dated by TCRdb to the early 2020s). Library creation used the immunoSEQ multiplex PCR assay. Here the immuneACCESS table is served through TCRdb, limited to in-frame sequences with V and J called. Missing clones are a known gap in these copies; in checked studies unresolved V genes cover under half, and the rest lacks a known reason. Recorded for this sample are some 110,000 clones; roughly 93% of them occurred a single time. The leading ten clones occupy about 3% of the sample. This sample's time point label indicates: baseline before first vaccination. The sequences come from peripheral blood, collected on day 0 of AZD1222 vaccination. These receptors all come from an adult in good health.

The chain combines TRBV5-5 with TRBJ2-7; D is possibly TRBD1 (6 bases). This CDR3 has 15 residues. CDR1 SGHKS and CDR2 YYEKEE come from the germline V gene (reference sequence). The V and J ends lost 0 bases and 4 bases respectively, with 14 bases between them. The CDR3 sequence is CASSLESGERYEQYF. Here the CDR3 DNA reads TGTGCCAGCAGCTTGGAATCAGGGGAGCGGTACGAGCAGTACTTC.

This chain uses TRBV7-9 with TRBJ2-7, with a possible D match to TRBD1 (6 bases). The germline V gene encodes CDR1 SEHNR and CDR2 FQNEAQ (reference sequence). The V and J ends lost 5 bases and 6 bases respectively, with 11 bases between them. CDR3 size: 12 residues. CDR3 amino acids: CASSRGGSEQYF. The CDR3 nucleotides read TGTGCCAGCAGCCGAGGGGGAAGCGAGCAGTACTTC.

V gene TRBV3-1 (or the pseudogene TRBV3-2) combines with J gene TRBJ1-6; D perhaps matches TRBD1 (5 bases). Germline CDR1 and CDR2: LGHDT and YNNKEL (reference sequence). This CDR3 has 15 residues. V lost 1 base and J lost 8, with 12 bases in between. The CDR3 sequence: CASSQGWGVDSPLHF. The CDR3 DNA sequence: TGTGCCAGCAGCCAAGGTTGGGGGGTCGATTCACCCCTCCACTTT.

CDR3 bases: TGTGCCAGCATAGCCAGGTGGGCCGGAGAGACCCAGTACTTC. It codes for CASIARWAGETQYF. The chain recombines TRBV6-5 with TRBJ2-5; D not resolved. CDR1 MNHEY and CDR2 SVGAGI come from the germline V gene. This CDR3 has 14 amino acids. Trimming removed 7 bases from V and 4 bases from J, with 16 bases in between.

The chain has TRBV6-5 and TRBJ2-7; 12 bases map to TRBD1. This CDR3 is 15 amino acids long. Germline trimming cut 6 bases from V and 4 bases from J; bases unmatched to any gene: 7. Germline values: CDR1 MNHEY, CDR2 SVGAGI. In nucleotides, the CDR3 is TGTGCCAGCAGAGGGACGGGACAGGGGGCGTACGAGCAGTACTTC. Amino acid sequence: CASRGTGQGAYEQYF.

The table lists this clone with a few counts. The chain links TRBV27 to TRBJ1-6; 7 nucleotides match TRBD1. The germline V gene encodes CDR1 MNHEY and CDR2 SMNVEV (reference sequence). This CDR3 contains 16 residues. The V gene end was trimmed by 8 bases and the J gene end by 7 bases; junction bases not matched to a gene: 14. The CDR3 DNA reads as TGTGCCAGCGGCCCGACAGGGATCGATTACAATTCACCCCTCCACTTT. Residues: CASGPTGIDYNSPLHF.

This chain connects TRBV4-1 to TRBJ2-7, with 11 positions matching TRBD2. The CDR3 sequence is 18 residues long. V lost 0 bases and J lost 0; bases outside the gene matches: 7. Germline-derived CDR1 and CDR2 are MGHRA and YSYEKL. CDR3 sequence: CASSQEGGLAASSYEQYF. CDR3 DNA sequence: TGCGCCAGCAGCCAAGAGGGGGGACTAGCGGCGAGCTCCTACGAGCAGTACTTC.

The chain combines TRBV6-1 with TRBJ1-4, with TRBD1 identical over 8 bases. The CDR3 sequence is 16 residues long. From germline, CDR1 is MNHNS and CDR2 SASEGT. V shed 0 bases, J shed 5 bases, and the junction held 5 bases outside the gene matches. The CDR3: CASSEAVRGRNEKLFF. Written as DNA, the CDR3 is TGTGCCAGCAGTGAAGCTGTCAGGGGGCGGAATGAAAAACTGTTTTTT.

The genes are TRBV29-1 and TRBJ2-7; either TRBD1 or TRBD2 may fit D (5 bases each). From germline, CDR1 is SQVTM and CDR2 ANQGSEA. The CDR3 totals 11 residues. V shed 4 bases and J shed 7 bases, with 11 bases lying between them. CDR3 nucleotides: TGCAGCGTTGGCGGTGAGGGGGAGCAGTACTTC. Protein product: CSVGGEGEQYF.

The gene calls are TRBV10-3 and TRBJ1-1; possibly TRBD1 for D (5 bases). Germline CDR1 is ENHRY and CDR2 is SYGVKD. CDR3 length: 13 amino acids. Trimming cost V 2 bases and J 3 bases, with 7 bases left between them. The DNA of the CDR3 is TGTGCCATCAGTGAGCGGGGGGACACTGAAGCTTTCTTT. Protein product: CAISERGDTEAFF.

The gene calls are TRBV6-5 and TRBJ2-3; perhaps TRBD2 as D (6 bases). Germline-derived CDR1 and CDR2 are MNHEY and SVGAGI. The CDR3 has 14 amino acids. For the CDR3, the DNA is TGTGCAGCAGGGAGGACGGCGTTGACAGATACGCAGTATTTT. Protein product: CAAGRTALTDTQYF.

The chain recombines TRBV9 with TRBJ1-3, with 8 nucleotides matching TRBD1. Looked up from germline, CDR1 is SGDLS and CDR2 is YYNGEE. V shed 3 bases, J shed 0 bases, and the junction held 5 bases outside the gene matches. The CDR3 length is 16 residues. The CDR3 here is CASSGRTGISGNTIYF. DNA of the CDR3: TGTGCCAGCAGCGGAAGGACAGGGATCTCTGGAAACACCATATATTTT.

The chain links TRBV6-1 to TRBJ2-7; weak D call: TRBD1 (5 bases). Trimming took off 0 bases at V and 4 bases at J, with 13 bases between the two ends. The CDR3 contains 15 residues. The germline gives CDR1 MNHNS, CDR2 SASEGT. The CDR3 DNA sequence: TGTGCCAGCAGTGAAGCGCAGGGAAGGGTTTACGAGCAGTACTTC. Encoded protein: CASSEAQGRVYEQYF.

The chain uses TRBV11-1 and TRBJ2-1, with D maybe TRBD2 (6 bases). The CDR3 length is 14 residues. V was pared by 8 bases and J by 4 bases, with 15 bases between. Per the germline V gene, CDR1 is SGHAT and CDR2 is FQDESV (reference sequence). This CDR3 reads CASGRDWSYNEQFF. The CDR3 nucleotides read TGTGCCAGCGGACGGGACTGGTCTTACAATGAGCAGTTCTTC. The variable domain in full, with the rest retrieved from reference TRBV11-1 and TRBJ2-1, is EAEVAQSPRYKITEKSQAVAFWCDPISGHATLYWYRQILGQGPELLVQFQDESVVDDSQLPKDRFSAERLKGVDSTLKIQPAELGDSAMYLCASGRDWSYNEQFFGPGTRLTVL.

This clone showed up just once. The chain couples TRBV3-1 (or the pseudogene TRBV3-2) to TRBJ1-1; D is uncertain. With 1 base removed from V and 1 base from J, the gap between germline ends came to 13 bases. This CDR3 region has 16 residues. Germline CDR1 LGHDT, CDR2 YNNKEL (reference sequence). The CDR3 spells CASSQARSGPNTEAFF. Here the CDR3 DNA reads TGTGCCAGCAGCCAAGCACGTTCCGGGCCGAACACTGAAGCTTTCTTT.

The CDR3: CAISEPGGRTEAFF. In DNA form, the CDR3 reads TGTGCCATCAGTGAACCGGGGGGGAGGACTGAAGCTTTCTTT. The gene calls are TRBV10-3 and TRBJ1-1; tentatively, D is TRBD1 (5 bases). The CDR3 covers 14 residues. Trimming stripped 3 bases from V and 5 bases from J, with 13 bases between. Looked up from germline, CDR1 is ENHRY and CDR2 is SYGVKD.

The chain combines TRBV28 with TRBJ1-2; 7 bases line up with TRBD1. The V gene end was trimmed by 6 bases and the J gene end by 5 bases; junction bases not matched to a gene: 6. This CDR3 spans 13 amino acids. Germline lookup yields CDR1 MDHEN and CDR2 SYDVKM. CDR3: CASRTGTVYGYTF. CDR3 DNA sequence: TGTGCCAGCAGAACCGGGACAGTATATGGCTACACCTTC.

The CDR3, as DNA: TGTGCCAGCAGTCAGTTTACCGTTAGCTCCTACAATGAGCAGTTCTTC. It encodes CASSQFTVSSYNEQFF. This chain joins TRBV7-8 and TRBJ2-1; D is unresolved. The CDR3 sequence is 16 residues long. The germline gives CDR1 SGHVS, CDR2 FQNEAQ. The V and J ends lost 6 bases and 0 bases respectively, with 15 bases between them. The complete variable domain, with remaining parts taken from reference TRBV7-8 and TRBJ2-1, reads GAGVSQSPRYKVAKRGQDVALRCDPISGHVSLFWYQQALGQGPEFLTYFQNEAQLDKSGLPSDRFFAERPEGSVSTLKIQRTQQEDSAVYLCASSQFTVSSYNEQFFGPGTRLTVL.

The CDR3: CASSSVRDTEAFF. The CDR3 bases are TGTGCCAGCAGCTCCGTCCGAGACACTGAAGCTTTCTTT. This chain uses TRBV7-9 with TRBJ1-1, with unresolved D. Looked up from germline, CDR1 is SEHNR and CDR2 is FQNEAQ (reference sequence). The CDR3 sequence is 13 residues long. With 4 bases removed from V and 3 bases from J, the gap between germline ends came to 9 bases.

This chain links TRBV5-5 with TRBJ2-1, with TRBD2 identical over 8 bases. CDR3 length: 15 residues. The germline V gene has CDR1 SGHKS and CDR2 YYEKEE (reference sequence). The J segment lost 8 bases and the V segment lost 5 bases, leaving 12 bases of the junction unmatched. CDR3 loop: CASSRQREWSDEQFF. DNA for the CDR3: TGTGCCAGCAGTCGGCAGCGGGAGTGGTCAGATGAGCAGTTCTTC. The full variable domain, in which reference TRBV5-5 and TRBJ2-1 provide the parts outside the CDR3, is DAGVTQSPTHLIKTRGQQVTLRCSPISGHKSVSWYQQVLGQGPQFIFQYYEKEERGRGNFPDRFSARQFPNYSSELNVNALLLGDSALYLCASSRQREWSDEQFFGPGTRLTVL.

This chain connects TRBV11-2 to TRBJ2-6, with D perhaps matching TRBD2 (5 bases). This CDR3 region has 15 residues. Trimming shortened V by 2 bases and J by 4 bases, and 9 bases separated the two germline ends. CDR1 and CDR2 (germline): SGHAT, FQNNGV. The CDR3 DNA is TGTGCCAGCAGCTTAATCGGGATAGGGGCCAACGTCCTGACTTTC. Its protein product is CASSLIGIGANVLTF.

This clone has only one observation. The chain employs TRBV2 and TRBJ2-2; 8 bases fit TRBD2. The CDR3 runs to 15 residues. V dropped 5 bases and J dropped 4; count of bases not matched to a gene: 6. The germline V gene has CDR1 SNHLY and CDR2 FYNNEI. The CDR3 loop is CASSSGTRGTGELFF. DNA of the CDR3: TGTGCCAGCAGTTCCGGGACTAGAGGCACCGGGGAGCTGTTTTTT.

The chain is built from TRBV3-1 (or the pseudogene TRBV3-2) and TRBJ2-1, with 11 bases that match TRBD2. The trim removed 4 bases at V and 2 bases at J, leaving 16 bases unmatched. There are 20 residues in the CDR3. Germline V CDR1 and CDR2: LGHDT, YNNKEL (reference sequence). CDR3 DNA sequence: TGTGCCAGCAGCCTTACTGTAGCGGGAGGGCCAGAAGCCACCTACAATGAGCAGTTCTTC. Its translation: CASSLTVAGGPEATYNEQFF.

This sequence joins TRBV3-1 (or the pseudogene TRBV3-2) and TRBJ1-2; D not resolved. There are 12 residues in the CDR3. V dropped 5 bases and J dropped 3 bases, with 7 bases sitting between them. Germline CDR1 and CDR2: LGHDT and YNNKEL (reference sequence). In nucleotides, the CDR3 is TGTGCCAGCAGCTACTTAGACTATGGCTACACCTTC. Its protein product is CASSYLDYGYTF.

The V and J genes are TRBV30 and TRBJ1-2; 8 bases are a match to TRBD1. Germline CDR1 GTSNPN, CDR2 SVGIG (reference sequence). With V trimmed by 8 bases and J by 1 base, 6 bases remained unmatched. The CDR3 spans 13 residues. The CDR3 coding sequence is TGTGCCGGACAGGGATTCTATAACTATGGCTACACCTTC. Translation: CAGQGFYNYGYTF.

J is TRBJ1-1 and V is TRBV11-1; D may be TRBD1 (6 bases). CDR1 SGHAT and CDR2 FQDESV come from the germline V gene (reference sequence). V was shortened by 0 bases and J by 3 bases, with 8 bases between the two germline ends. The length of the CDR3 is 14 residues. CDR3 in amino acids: CASSLAEGDTEAFF. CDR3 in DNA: TGTGCCAGCAGCTTAGCTGAGGGGGACACTGAAGCTTTCTTT.

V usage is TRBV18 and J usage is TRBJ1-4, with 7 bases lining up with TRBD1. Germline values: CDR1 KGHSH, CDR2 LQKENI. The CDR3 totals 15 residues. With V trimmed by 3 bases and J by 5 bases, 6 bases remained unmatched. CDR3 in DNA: TGTGCCAGCTCACCCCCGGGACAGCAAAATGAAAAACTGTTTTTT. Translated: CASSPPGQQNEKLFF. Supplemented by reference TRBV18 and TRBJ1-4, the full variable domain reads NAGVMQNPRHLVRRRGQEARLRCSPMKGHSHVYWYRQLPEEGLKFMVYLQKENIIDESGMPKERFSAEFPKEGPSILRIQQVVRGDSAAYFCASSPPGQQNEKLFFGSGTQLSVL.

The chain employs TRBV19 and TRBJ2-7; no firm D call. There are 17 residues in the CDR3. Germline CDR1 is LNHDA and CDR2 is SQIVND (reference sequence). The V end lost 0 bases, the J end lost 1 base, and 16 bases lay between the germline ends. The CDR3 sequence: CASSIEIVRFGSYEQYF. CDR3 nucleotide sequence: TGTGCCAGTAGTATAGAAATTGTAAGGTTTGGATCCTACGAGCAGTACTTC.

DNA for the CDR3: TGTGCCAGCAGTTTACCCGCAGGGAGCAACATGAACACTGAAGCTTTCTTT. Amino acid sequence: CASSLPAGSNMNTEAFF. J is TRBJ1-1 and V is TRBV28; weak D call: TRBD1 (5 bases). This CDR3 is built from 17 residues. The V gene's germline CDR1 is MDHEN and CDR2 SYDVKM. The germline V and J ends were trimmed by 2 bases and 0 bases, with 16 bases remaining between them. The entire variable domain, with the rest obtained from reference TRBV28 and TRBJ1-1, is as follows: DVKVTQSSRYLVKRTGEKVFLECVQDMDHENMFWYRQDPGLGLRLIYFSYDVKMKEKGDIPEGYSVSREKKERFSLILESASTNQTSMYLCASSLPAGSNMNTEAFFGQGTRLTVV.

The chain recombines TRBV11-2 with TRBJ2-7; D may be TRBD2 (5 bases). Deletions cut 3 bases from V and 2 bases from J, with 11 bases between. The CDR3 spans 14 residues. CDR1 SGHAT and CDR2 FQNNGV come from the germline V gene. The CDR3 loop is CASSLATRPYEQYF. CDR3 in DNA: TGTGCCAGCAGCTTGGCTACTAGGCCCTACGAGCAGTACTTC.

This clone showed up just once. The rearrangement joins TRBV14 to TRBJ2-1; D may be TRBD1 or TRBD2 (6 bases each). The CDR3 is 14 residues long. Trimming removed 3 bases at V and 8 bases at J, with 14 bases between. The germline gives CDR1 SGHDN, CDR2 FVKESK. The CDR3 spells CASSQVGGRYEQFF. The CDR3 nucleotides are TGTGCCAGCAGCCAGGTCGGGGGCCGCTATGAGCAGTTCTTC.

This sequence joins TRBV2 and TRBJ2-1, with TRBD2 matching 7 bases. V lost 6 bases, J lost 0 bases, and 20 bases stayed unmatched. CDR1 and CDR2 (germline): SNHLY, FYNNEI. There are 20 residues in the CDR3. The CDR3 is CASSQVSGHPISSSYNEQFF. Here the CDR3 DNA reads TGTGCCAGCAGCCAGGTTAGCGGGCACCCTATCTCCAGCTCCTACAATGAGCAGTTCTTC.